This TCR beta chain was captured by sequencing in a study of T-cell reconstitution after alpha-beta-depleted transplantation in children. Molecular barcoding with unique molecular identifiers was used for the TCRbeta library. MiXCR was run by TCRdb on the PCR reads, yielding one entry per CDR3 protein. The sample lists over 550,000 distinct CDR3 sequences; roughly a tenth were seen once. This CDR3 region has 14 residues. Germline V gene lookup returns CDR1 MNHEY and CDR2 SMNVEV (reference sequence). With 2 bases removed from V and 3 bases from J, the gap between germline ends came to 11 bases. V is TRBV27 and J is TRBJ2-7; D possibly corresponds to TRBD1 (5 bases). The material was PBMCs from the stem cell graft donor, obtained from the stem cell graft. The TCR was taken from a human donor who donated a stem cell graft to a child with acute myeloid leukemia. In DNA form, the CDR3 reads TGTGCCAGCAGTTTAAGAGACAGCTTCTACGAGCAGTACTTC. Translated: CASSLRDSFYEQYF.